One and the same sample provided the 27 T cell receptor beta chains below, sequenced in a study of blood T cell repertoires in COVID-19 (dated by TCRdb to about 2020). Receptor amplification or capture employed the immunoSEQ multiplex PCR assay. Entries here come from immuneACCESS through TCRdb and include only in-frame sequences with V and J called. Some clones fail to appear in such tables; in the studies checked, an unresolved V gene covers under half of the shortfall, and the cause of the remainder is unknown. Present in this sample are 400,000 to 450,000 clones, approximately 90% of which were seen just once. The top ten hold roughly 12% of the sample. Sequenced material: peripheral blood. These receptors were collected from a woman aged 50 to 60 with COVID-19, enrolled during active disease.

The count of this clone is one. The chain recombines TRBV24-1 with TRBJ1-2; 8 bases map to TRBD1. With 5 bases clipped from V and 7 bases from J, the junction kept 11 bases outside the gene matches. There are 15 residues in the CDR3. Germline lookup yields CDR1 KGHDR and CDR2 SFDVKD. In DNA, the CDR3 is TGTGCCACCAGTGGGTCCCACCAGGGGGCTTCTGGCTACACCTTC. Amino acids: CATSGSHQGASGYTF.

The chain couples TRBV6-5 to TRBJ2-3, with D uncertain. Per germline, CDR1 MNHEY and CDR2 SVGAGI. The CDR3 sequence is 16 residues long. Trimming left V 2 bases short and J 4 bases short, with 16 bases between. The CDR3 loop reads CASSYRGRSSSDTQYF. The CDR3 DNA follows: TGTGCCAGCAGTTACAGAGGAAGGAGTAGTTCAGATACGCAGTATTTT.

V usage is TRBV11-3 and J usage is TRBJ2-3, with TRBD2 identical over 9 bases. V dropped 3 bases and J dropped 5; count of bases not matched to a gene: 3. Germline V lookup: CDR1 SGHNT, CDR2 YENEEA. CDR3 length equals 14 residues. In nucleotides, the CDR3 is TGTGCCAGCAGCTTGGGCGGGGGGGGAGATACGCAGTATTTT. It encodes CASSLGGGGDTQYF.

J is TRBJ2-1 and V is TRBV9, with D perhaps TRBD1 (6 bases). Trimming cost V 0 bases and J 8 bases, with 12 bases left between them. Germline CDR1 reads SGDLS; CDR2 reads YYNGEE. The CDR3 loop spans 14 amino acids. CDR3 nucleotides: TGTGCCAGCAGCGTAGCACAGGGCGGCGATGAGCAGTTCTTC. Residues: CASSVAQGGDEQFF.

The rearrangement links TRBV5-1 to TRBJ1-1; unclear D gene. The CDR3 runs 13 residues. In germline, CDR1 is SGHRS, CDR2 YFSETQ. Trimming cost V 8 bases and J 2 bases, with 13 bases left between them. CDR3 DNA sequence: TGCGCCAGTCGAACGGGGATCAACACTGAAGCTTTCTTT. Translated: CASRTGINTEAFF. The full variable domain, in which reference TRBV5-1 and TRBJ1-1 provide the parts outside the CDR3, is KAGVTQTPRYLIKTRGQQVTLSCSPISGHRSVSWYQQTPGQGLQFLFEYFSETQRNKGNFPGRFSGRQFSNSRSEMNVSTLELGDSALYLCASRTGINTEAFFGQGTRLTVV.

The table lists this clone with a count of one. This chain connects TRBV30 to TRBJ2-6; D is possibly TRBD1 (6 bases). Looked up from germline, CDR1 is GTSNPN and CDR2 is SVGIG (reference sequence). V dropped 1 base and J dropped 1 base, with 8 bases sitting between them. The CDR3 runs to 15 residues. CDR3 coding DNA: TGTGCCTGGAGTGGGGGACAATCTGGGGCCAACGTCCTGACTTTC. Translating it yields CAWSGGQSGANVLTF.

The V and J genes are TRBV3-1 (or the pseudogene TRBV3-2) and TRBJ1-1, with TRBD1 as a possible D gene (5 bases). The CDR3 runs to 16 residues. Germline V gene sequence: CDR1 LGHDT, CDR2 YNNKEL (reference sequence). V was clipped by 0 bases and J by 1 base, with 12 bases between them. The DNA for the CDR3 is TGTGCCAGCAGCCAAGAACGCTTGACAGCGAACACTGAAGCTTTCTTT. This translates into CASSQERLTANTEAFF.

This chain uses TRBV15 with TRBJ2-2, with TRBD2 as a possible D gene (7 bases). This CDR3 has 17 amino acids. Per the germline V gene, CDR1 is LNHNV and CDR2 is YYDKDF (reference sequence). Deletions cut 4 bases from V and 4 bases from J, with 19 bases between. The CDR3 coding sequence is TGTGCCACCAGCACCAGGGCGGGGGCACCGGGCACCGGGGAGCTGTTTTTT. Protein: CATSTRAGAPGTGELFF.

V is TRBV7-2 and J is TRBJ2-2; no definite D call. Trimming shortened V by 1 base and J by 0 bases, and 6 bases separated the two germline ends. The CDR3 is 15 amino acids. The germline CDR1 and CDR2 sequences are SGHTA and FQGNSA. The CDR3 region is CASSLGTPNTGELFF. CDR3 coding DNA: TGTGCCAGCAGCTTAGGAACACCGAACACCGGGGAGCTGTTTTTT.

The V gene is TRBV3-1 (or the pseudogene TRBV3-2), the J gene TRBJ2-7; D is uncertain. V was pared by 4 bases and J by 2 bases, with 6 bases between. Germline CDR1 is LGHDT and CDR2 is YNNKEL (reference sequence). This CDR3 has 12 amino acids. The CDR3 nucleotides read TGTGCCAGCAGCCCCTCTCCCTACGAGCAGTACTTC. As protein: CASSPSPYEQYF.

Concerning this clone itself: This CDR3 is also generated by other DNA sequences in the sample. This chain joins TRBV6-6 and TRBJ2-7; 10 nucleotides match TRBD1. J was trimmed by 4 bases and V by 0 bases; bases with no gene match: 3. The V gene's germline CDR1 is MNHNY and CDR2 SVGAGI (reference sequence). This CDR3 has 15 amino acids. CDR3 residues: CASSYSRDRGYEQYF. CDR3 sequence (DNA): TGTGCCAGCAGTTACTCCCGGGACAGGGGTTACGAGCAGTACTTC.

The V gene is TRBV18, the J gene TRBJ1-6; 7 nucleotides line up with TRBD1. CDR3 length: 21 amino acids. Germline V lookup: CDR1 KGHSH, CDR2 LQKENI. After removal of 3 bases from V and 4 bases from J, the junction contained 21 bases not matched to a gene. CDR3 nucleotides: TGTGCCAGCTCACCCCGAGGGACAGAGACTACGTCCCGATCTTATAATTCACCCCTCCACTTT. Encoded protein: CASSPRGTETTSRSYNSPLHF. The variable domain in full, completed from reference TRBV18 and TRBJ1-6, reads NAGVMQNPRHLVRRRGQEARLRCSPMKGHSHVYWYRQLPEEGLKFMVYLQKENIIDESGMPKERFSAEFPKEGPSILRIQQVVRGDSAAYFCASSPRGTETTSRSYNSPLHFGNGTRLTVT.

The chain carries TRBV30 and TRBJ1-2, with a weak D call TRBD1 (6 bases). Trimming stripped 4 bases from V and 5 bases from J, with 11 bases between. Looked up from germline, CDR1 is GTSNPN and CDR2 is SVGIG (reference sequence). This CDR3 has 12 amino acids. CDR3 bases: TGTGCCTGGACGGGACACTATTATGGCTACACCTTC. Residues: CAWTGHYYGYTF.

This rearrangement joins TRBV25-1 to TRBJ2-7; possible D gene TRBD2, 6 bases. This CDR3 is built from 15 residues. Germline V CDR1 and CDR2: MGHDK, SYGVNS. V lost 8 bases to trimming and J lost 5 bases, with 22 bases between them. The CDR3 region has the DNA TGTGCCAGCGCCGGATCGGGAGACCCAACTAACGAGCAGTACTTC. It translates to CASAGSGDPTNEQYF.

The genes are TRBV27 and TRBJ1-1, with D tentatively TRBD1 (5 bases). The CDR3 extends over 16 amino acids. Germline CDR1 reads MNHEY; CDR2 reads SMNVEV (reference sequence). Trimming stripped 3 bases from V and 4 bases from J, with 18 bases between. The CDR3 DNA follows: TGTGCCAGCAGTTTGGGGCCCGCGGGGTCAGGCACTGAAGCTTTCTTT. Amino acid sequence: CASSLGPAGSGTEAFF.

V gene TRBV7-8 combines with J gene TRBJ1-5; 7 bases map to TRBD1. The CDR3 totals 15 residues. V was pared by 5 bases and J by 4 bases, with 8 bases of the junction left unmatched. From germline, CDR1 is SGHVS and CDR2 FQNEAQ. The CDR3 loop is CASSPKTGLNQPQHF. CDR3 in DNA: TGTGCCAGCAGCCCTAAGACAGGGCTTAATCAGCCCCAGCATTTT.

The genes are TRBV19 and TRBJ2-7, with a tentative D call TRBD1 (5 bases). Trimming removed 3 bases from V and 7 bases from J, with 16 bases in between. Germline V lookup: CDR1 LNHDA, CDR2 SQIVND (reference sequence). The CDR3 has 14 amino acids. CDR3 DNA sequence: TGTGCCAGTAGTATTGTGCAGGGAATGGGGGAGCAGTACTTC. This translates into CASSIVQGMGEQYF.

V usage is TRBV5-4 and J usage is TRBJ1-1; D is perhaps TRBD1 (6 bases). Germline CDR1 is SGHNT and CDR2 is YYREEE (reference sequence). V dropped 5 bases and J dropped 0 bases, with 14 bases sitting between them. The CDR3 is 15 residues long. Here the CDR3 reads CASRRGNAVNTEAFF. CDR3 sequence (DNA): TGTGCCAGCAGAAGGGGGAACGCGGTGAACACTGAAGCTTTCTTT.

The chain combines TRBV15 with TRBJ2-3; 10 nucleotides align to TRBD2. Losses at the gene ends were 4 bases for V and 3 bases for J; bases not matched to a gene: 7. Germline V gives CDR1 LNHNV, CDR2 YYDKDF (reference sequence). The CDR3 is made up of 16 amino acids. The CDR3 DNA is TGTGCCACCAGCATAGAGGCTAGCGGGGGTACAGATACGCAGTATTTT. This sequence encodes CATSIEASGGTDTQYF.

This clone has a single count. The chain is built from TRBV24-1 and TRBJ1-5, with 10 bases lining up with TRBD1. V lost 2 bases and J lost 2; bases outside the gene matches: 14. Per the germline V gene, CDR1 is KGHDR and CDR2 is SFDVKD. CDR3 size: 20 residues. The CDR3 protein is CATSDSTGQGHPFGNQPQHF. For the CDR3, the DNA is TGTGCCACCAGTGATTCCACGGGACAGGGGCACCCTTTCGGCAATCAGCCCCAGCATTTT.

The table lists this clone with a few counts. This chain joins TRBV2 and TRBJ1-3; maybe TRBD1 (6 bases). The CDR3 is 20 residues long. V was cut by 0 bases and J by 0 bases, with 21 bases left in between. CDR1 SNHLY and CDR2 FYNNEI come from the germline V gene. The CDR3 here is CASSEARGGQGNRSGNTIYF. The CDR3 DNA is TGTGCCAGCAGTGAAGCGCGCGGTGGGCAGGGGAATCGCTCTGGAAACACCATATATTTT.

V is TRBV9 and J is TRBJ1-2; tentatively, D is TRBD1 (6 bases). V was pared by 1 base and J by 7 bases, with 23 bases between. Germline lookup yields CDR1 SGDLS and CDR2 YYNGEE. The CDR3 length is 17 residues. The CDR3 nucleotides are TGTGCCAGCAGCGTATCTCAGGATGTAGGGACATCAGGTGGCTACACCTTC. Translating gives CASSVSQDVGTSGGYTF.

The CDR3 DNA sequence: TGTGCCAGCAGCTTGTTGGGGCAGAGCACAGATACGCAGTATTTT. It is translated as CASSLLGQSTDTQYF. V gene TRBV5-4 combines with J gene TRBJ2-3; D is possibly TRBD1 (5 bases). Germline CDR1 reads SGHNT; CDR2 reads YYREEE (reference sequence). This CDR3 spans 15 amino acids. V was shortened by 1 base and J by 0 bases, with 9 bases between the two germline ends.

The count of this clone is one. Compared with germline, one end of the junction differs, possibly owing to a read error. This chain's CDR3 is CATSSFQGAYKQYF. The CDR3 region has the DNA TGTGCCACCAGCAGTTTCCAAGGGGCCTACAAGCAGTACTTC. The chain carries TRBV15 and TRBJ2-7, with a possible D match to TRBD1 (5 bases). Per the germline V gene, CDR1 is LNHNV and CDR2 is YYDKDF (reference sequence). The CDR3 consists of 14 residues.

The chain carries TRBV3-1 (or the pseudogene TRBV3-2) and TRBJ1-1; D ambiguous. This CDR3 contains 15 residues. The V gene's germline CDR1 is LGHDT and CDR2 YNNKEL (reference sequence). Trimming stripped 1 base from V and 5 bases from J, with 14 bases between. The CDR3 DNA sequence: TGTGCCAGCAGCCAAGCAGTGGCCACGGGGACTGAAGCTTTCTTT. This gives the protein CASSQAVATGTEAFF.

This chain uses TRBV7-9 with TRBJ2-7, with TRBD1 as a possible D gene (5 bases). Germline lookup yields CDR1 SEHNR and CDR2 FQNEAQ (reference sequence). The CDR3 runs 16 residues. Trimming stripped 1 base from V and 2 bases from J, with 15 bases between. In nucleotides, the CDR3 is TGTGCCAGCAGCTTAGATCTGGGGCAGACAACCTACGAGCAGTACTTC. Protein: CASSLDLGQTTYEQYF.

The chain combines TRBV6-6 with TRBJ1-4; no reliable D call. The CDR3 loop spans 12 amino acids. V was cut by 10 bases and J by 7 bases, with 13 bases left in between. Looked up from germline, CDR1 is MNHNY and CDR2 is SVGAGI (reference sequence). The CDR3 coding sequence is TGTGCCATCCAGACGGCAGGTGAAAAACTGTTTTTT. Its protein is CAIQTAGEKLFF.